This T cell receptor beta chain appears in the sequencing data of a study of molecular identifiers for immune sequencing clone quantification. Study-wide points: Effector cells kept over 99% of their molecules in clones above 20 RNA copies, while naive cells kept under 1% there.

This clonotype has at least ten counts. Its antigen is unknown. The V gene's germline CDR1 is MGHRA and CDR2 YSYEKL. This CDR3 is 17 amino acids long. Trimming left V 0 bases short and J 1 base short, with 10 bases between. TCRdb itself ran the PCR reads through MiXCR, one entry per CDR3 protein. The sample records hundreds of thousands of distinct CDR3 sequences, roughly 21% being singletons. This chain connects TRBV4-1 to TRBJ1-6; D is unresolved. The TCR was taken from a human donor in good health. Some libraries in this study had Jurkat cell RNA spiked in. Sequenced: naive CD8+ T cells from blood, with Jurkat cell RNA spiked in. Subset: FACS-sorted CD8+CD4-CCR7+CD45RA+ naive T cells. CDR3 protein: CASSQDVGRSYNSPLHF. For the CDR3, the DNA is TGCGCCAGCAGCCAAGACGTCGGCAGATCCTATAATTCACCCCTCCACTTT.